A selection of T cell receptor beta chains follows, all from one sample in a study of blood T cell repertoires in COVID-19. The repertoire was sequenced with immunoSEQ multiplex PCR; TCRdb's copy has only in-frame clones and lacks some. The data contain about 57,000 clones, roughly 80% of them seen just once; the ten biggest clones take up less than 4.5%. Material: PBMCs or T cells enriched from blood (not recorded which). The receptors come from a woman aged 40 to 49 with acute COVID-19. CDR3s include the opening cysteine and the closing phenylalanine or tryptophan. A D gene is named only where the DNA matches it firmly. Clone size is stated in some rows and not others, as once, few, many or a class when expanded.

D,V,J,size,CDR3,DNA
-,TRBV5-1,TRBJ2-1,-,CASSLAGNEQFF,TGCGCCAGCAGCTTGGCCGGCAATGAGCAGTTCTTC
-,TRBV28,TRBJ2-1,few,CASIVSGFNEQFF,TGTGCCAGCATCGTTTCGGGGTTCAATGAGCAGTTCTTC
TRBD2,TRBV10-3,TRBJ2-7,-,CATRLADYEQYF,TGTGCCACAAGACTAGCGGACTACGAGCAGTACTTC
-,TRBV28,TRBJ1-5,-,CASSAPYSNQPQHF,TGTGCCAGCAGTGCGCCATATAGCAATCAGCCCCAGCATTTT
-,TRBV28,TRBJ1-6,-,CASSVFTGSNSPLHF,TGTGCCAGCAGCGTATTTACAGGATCCAATTCACCCCTCCACTTT
-,TRBV7-3,TRBJ2-2,-,CASSLIAKSWDTGELFF,TGTGCCAGCAGCTTAATAGCTAAATCATGGGACACCGGGGAGCTGTTTTTT
TRBD1,TRBV19,TRBJ1-1,once,CASSIPSRGSNTEAFF,TGTGCCAGTAGTATCCCCTCCAGGGGGTCAAACACTGAAGCTTTCTTT
-,TRBV27,TRBJ2-5,-,CASSLTGEPSKTQYF,TGTGCCAGCAGTTTAACGGGGGAACCTTCAAAGACCCAGTACTTC
TRBD1,TRBV7-2,TRBJ2-7,-,CASSRGQGARDEQYF,TGTGCCAGCAGCAGGGGACAGGGGGCGCGGGACGAGCAGTACTTC
TRBD2,TRBV5-4,TRBJ2-1,-,CASSQGLANTNEQFF,TGTGCCAGCAGCCAAGGACTAGCGAATACCAATGAGCAGTTCTTC
TRBD2,TRBV27,TRBJ2-2,-,CASSVAGGGTGELFF,TGTGCCAGCTCGGTAGCGGGAGGAGGGACCGGGGAGCTGTTTTTT
TRBD1,TRBV19,TRBJ1-3,-,CASSTPGGTGNTIYF,TGTGCCAGTAGTACTCCAGGGGGAACTGGAAACACCATATATTTT
TRBD1,TRBV2,TRBJ1-2,-,CASSDRGRYGYTF,TGTGCCAGCAGTGACAGGGGGAGGTATGGCTACACCTTC
TRBD1,TRBV28,TRBJ1-4,-,CASSLGQGWEKLFF,TGTGCCAGCAGTTTAGGACAGGGTTGGGAAAAACTGTTTTTT
TRBD1,TRBV19,TRBJ2-1,-,CATVSDRSSYNEQFF,TGTGCCACCGTATCGGACAGGAGCTCCTACAATGAGCAGTTCTTC
-,TRBV4-2,TRBJ2-7,-,CASSQDGGGLSYEQYF,TGTGCCAGCAGCCAAGATGGCGGAGGCCTCTCCTACGAGCAGTACTTC
-,TRBV19,TRBJ2-1,-,CASSPRGPTSYNEQFF,TGTGCCAGTAGCCCGCGGGGTCCGACCTCCTACAATGAGCAGTTCTTC
TRBD1,TRBV28,TRBJ1-5,-,CASTAGTGGQPQHF,TGTGCCAGCACCGCCGGGACAGGGGGCCAGCCCCAGCATTTT
-,TRBV10-3,TRBJ1-1,few,CAISESAPGATEAFF,TGTGCCATCAGTGAGTCGGCCCCTGGGGCAACCGAAGCTTTCTTT
-,TRBV9,TRBJ2-1,-,CASSVVSAMAYNEQFF,TGTGCCAGCAGCGTAGTATCAGCGATGGCGTACAATGAGCAGTTCTTC
TRBD1,TRBV5-6,TRBJ1-2,few,CASSLEKQGTGHSMGYTF,TGTGCCAGCAGCTTGGAAAAACAGGGGACAGGTCACTCTATGGGCTACACCTTC
TRBD1,TRBV3-1/TRBV3-2,TRBJ2-4,-,CASSQDTTSGQVNF,TGTGCCAGCAGCCAAGATACTACGTCGGGACAGGTAAACTTC
-,TRBV5-1,TRBJ1-2,few,CASSLWGGADYGYTF,TGCGCCAGCAGCTTGTGGGGGGGCGCTGACTATGGCTACACCTTC
TRBD1,TRBV28,TRBJ1-1,-,CASSTTGLYTEAFF,TGTGCCAGCAGTACGACAGGGTTGTACACTGAAGCTTTCTTT
TRBD2,TRBV19,TRBJ2-5,-,CASSMGLAAETQYF,TGTGCCAGTAGTATGGGACTAGCGGCCGAGACCCAGTACTTC
-,TRBV6-6,TRBJ1-2,-,CASSYESQDYGYTF,TGTGCCAGCAGTTACGAGTCGCAGGACTATGGCTACACCTTC
-,TRBV29-1,TRBJ1-2,-,CSVAPASNYGYTF,TGCAGCGTGGCCCCCGCAAGTAACTATGGCTACACCTTC
TRBD2,TRBV6-5,TRBJ2-3,-,CAIKWGLETDTQYF,TGTGCCATCAAGTGGGGACTAGAGACAGATACGCAGTATTTT
-,TRBV6-5,TRBJ1-5,few,CASILNSNQPQHF,TGTGCCAGCATTCTAAATAGCAATCAGCCCCAGCATTTT
TRBD2,TRBV28,TRBJ2-1,few,CASSPRTSGRAEQFF,TGTGCCAGCAGTCCGCGGACTAGCGGGAGGGCTGAGCAGTTCTTC
TRBD2,TRBV4-1,TRBJ2-7,-,CASSQASAGGSYEQYF,TGCGCCAGCAGCCAAGCCTCCGCGGGAGGCTCCTACGAGCAGTACTTC
-,TRBV16,TRBJ1-6,-,CASSLAGGRLINSPLHF,TGTGCCAGCAGCCTCGCCGGGGGGCGGCTTATCAATTCACCCCTCCACTTT
-,TRBV14,TRBJ2-5,once,CASSQRLGETQYF,TGTGCCAGCAGCCAAAGACTAGGAGAGACCCAGTACTTC
-,TRBV5-6,TRBJ2-5,-,CASSLEGSGQETQYF,TGTGCCAGCAGCTTGGAGGGTAGCGGCCAAGAGACCCAGTACTTC
-,TRBV29-1,TRBJ1-2,-,CSVANLGASYGYTF,TGCAGCGTTGCGAATTTGGGGGCGTCCTATGGCTACACCTTC
TRBD2,TRBV6-4,TRBJ2-2,-,CASSDLRPNSGTNTGELFF,TGTGCCAGCAGTGATTTGAGGCCAAATAGCGGGACTAACACCGGGGAGCTGTTTTTT
TRBD1,TRBV6-1,TRBJ1-5,-,CASSENRGTAQHF,TGTGCCAGCAGTGAGAACCGGGGGACAGCCCAGCATTTT
TRBD2,TRBV6-5,TRBJ2-3,-,CASRGEGSTDTQYF,TGTGCCAGCAGGGGGGAGGGCTCCACAGATACGCAGTATTTT
-,TRBV3-1/TRBV3-2,TRBJ1-5,few,CASSQGLGGNQPQHF,TGTGCCAGCAGCCAAGGCTTGGGCGGCAATCAGCCCCAGCATTTT
-,TRBV14,TRBJ1-1,-,CASSQPTAMNTEAFF,TGTGCCAGCAGCCAACCGACAGCCATGAACACTGAAGCTTTCTTT
TRBD2,TRBV27,TRBJ2-5,-,CASSFSGSGETQYF,TGTGCCAGCAGTTTTAGCGGGTCAGGGGAGACCCAGTACTTC
-,TRBV20-1,TRBJ2-7,-,CSASVVSEQYF,TGCAGTGCCTCAGTCGTCTCCGAGCAGTACTTC